A single sample is the source of the 19 T cell receptor beta chains below, sequenced in a study of blood T cells in healthy people across ages. A second about 6 to 12 cycle PCR used barcoded and J-beta primers. TCRdb used MiXCR to reprocess the 5' RACE reads, holding one entry per CDR3 protein. The data show almost 550,000 distinct CDR3 sequences, around 24% seen once. The sample was also linked to a second study, of T cells of mothers and their children.

Sequencing was carried out using blood. These receptors were obtained from a boy aged 5-17 years in good health.

This clonotype appeared a few times. The chain uses TRBV5-1 and TRBJ2-1; 14 nucleotides line up with TRBD2. V dropped 0 bases and J dropped 5; count of bases not matched to a gene: 4. This CDR3 contains 17 residues. Germline values: CDR1 SGHRS, CDR2 YFSETQ. The CDR3 nucleotides read TGCGCCAGCAGCTTGGTTTCGGGACTAGCGGGGGACAATGAGCAGTTCTTC. Its translation is CASSLVSGLAGDNEQFF.

This clonotype was recorded a few times. The chain is built from TRBV3-1 and TRBJ2-1; D tentatively fits TRBD1 or TRBD2 (6 bases each). CDR3 length equals 17 residues. Per germline, CDR1 LGHDT and CDR2 YNNKEL (reference sequence). Trimming stripped 0 bases from V and 2 bases from J, with 14 bases between. The CDR3 spells CASSQDPPGAAYNEQFF. The CDR3 DNA is TGTGCCAGCAGCCAAGACCCCCCGGGGGCAGCCTACAATGAGCAGTTCTTC.

This clonotype came up a few times. The V call is TRBV4-1, the J call TRBJ2-3, with 15 bases matching TRBD2. The CDR3 consists of 16 residues. CDR1 and CDR2 (germline): MGHRA, YSYEKL. Unmatched junction bases numbered 2, after V lost 2 bases and J lost 5 bases. CDR3 DNA: TGCGCCAGCAGCCAACCGGGACTAGCGGGAGGAGATACGCAGTATTTT. This gives the protein CASSQPGLAGGDTQYF.

The genes are TRBV12-3 or TRBV12-4 and TRBJ1-3, with TRBD1 matching over 8 bases. CDR3 length equals 14 residues. The ends lost 5 bases at V and 6 bases at J; junction bases unmatched: 6. DNA of the CDR3: TGTGCCAGCAGTCTCGGACAGGGTAAAAACACCATATATTTT. Its protein is CASSLGQGKNTIYF.

The chain employs TRBV4-3 and TRBJ2-7; 11 positions match TRBD2. The J segment lost 5 bases and the V segment lost 3 bases, leaving 6 bases of the junction unmatched. This CDR3 spans 15 amino acids. Germline lookup yields CDR1 LGHNA and CDR2 YSLEER. The DNA for the CDR3 is TGCGCCAGCAGCCATCTACTAGCGGGAGCTGACGAGCAGTACTTC. Translation: CASSHLLAGADEQYF.

This clonotype was counted a few times. At one end the junction does not follow the germline gene, possibly because of a read error. V is TRBV2 and J is TRBJ2-1; a possible D gene is TRBD2 (6 bases). The CDR3 length is 15 residues. CDR1 is SNHLY and CDR2 is FYNNEI in the germline V gene. The CDR3 protein is CASSHRESPYNEQLF. In DNA form, the CDR3 reads TGTGCCAGCAGTCATCGGGAGAGCCCCTACAATGAGCAGCTCTTC.

The chain joins TRBV20-1 to TRBJ2-1; 9 positions match TRBD1. V lost 0 bases, J lost 2 bases, and 5 bases stayed unmatched. The CDR3 is 16 amino acids. Germline CDR1 and CDR2: DFQATT and SNEGSKA (reference sequence). DNA of the CDR3: TGCAGTGCTAGAGATCTCGGACAGGGGCCCTACAATGAGCAGTTCTTC. It yields the protein CSARDLGQGPYNEQFF.

The chain combines TRBV7-6 with TRBJ1-2; D is undetermined. V lost 3 bases and J lost 7, with 27 bases in between. CDR1 and CDR2 (germline): SGHVS, FNYEAQ. This CDR3 is 18 amino acids long. This chain's CDR3 is CASSFVLGTFGLSFGYTF. DNA for the CDR3: TGTGCCAGCAGCTTCGTTCTAGGCACTTTCGGGCTATCGTTTGGCTACACCTTC.

Note on this clonotype: The junction and the germline gene differ at one end; a read error may be behind it. CDR3 protein: CSAKMASQTSGITETQDF. For the CDR3, the DNA is TGCAGTGCCAAGATGGCTTCTCAGACTAGCGGGATCACAGAGACCCAGGACTTC. The rearrangement joins TRBV20-1 to TRBJ2-5, with 11 bases fitting TRBD2. CDR1 is DFQATT, CDR2 SNEGSKA, per germline (reference sequence). This CDR3 region has 18 residues.

V is TRBV4-3 and J is TRBJ2-1, with D perhaps matching TRBD1 or TRBD2 (5 bases each). The length of the CDR3 is 15 residues. Germline CDR1 is LGHNA and CDR2 is YSLEER. Trimming pared 1 base from V and 7 bases from J, leaving 14 bases between. The CDR3 sequence: CASSQVSQGGNEQFF. CDR3 nucleotide sequence: TGCGCCAGCAGCCAAGTCTCCCAGGGCGGGAATGAGCAGTTCTTC.

The DNA for the CDR3 is TGTGCCAGCAGTTTATTTAGGGGCTCCTACGAGCAGTACTTC. Its protein is CASSLFRGSYEQYF. The chain combines TRBV27 with TRBJ2-1, with TRBD1 as a possible D gene (5 bases). The J call is in doubt because the DNA end fits TRBJ2-7 better. The germline V gene has CDR1 MNHEY and CDR2 SMNVEV (reference sequence). This CDR3 region has 14 residues.

This clonotype has a handful of counts. The chain joins TRBV10-3 to TRBJ2-1, with 10 bases identical to TRBD2. The CDR3 sequence is 14 residues long. Trimming cost V 6 bases and J 3 bases; bases outside gene matches: 2. Germline values: CDR1 ENHRY, CDR2 SYGVKD. This CDR3 reads CAISGTSDYNEQFF. CDR3 DNA sequence: TGTGCCATCAGCGGGACTAGCGACTACAATGAGCAGTTCTTC.

The chain joins TRBV11-2 to TRBJ1-6; TRBD1 might be the D (5 bases). This CDR3 region has 17 residues. Germline loops: CDR1 SGHAT, CDR2 FQNNGV. V lost 6 bases and J lost 6, with 21 bases in between. The CDR3 loop reads CASSYQTRGEANSPLHF. CDR3 bases: TGTGCCAGCAGTTACCAAACTAGAGGGGAAGCTAATTCACCCCTCCACTTT.

The rearrangement uses TRBV20-1 and TRBJ2-3; 9 nucleotides match TRBD2. There are 17 residues in the CDR3. The germline gives CDR1 DFQATT, CDR2 SNEGSKA (reference sequence). The V gene end was trimmed by 5 bases and the J gene end by 2 bases; junction bases not matched to a gene: 14. CDR3 bases: TGCAGTGCTCGAACCGGGACTAGCATCTTGCCCACAGATACGCAGTATTTT. The encoded protein is CSARTGTSILPTDTQYF.

This clonotype appeared a few times. The chain joins TRBV7-9 to TRBJ2-5; either TRBD1 or TRBD2 may fit D (5 bases each). The CDR3 consists of 16 residues. The V end lost 1 base, the J end lost 5 bases, and 17 bases lay between the germline ends. The germline V gene has CDR1 SEHNR and CDR2 FQNEAQ (reference sequence). This CDR3 reads CASSLGPFGARETQYF. CDR3 nucleotides: TGTGCCAGCAGCTTAGGCCCGTTCGGGGCACGGGAGACCCAGTACTTC.

V usage is TRBV4-1 and J usage is TRBJ2-1; 11 bases line up with TRBD1. Germline CDR1 MGHRA, CDR2 YSYEKL. The CDR3 has 16 amino acids. Trimming at V came to 4 bases and at J to 4 bases, leaving 6 bases not matched to a gene. The CDR3 spells CASSPWTGGPYNEQFF. The DNA of the CDR3 is TGCGCCAGCAGCCCTTGGACAGGGGGCCCTTACAATGAGCAGTTCTTC.

This chain connects TRBV7-2 to TRBJ1-4; the D is unclear. Trimming pared 1 base from V and 0 bases from J, leaving 6 bases between. This CDR3 comprises 15 residues. Germline assignment: CDR1 SGHTA and CDR2 FQGNSA. This CDR3 is CASSLGHTTNEKLFF. The CDR3 nucleotides read TGTGCCAGCAGCTTAGGCCATACAACTAATGAAAAACTGTTTTTT.

This chain joins TRBV7-8 and TRBJ2-2; 7 bases line up with TRBD1. The germline CDR1 and CDR2 sequences are SGHVS and FQNEAQ. The CDR3 is made up of 15 amino acids. The V gene end was trimmed by 5 bases and the J gene end by 5 bases; junction bases not matched to a gene: 8. The CDR3 protein is CASSTTSGQTGELFF. CDR3 bases: TGTGCCAGCAGCACCACCTCGGGACAGACCGGGGAGCTGTTTTTT.

There are a few counts of this clonotype. V usage is TRBV15 and J usage is TRBJ2-7, with D possibly being TRBD1 (5 bases). V was clipped by 0 bases and J by 6 bases, with 12 bases between them. The CDR3 is 14 amino acids. Germline V gene data show CDR1 as LNHNV and CDR2 as YYDKDF (reference sequence). The CDR3 here is CATSRDRVMSEQYF. CDR3 sequence (DNA): TGTGCCACCAGCAGAGACAGGGTAATGAGCGAGCAGTACTTC.